This T cell receptor (beta chain) is drawn from a study of tumor-infiltrating lymphocytes in localized non-small cell lung cancer. Study context: The cohort mixed smokers and never-smokers, several histologies, and some post-neoadjuvant-chemotherapy samples. Each patient gave resected tumor and non-adjacent uninvolved lung tissue. General observations from the study: Compared with uninvolved lung, tumors showed higher T cell infiltration by TCRbeta sequencing. IM1 and IM2 tumors showed no difference in T-cell fraction.

Profiling relied on immunoSEQ multiplex PCR, and the TCRdb table lists in-frame clones only, not all of them. This sample has roughly 4,000 clones, with just over 65% found just once. As to this clone: Its antigen is still unknown.

The CDR3 runs to 13 residues. Germline V gene sequence: CDR1 WSHSY, CDR2 SAAADI. V was clipped by 4 bases and J by 3 bases, with 7 bases between them. This TCR was sampled from a human donor with non-small cell lung cancer. The chain links TRBV10-2 to TRBJ1-5; D might be TRBD1 (5 bases). What was sequenced was uninvolved lung tissue not adjacent to the tumor. The CDR3 is CASSGQFNQPQHF. The CDR3 coding sequence is TGCGCCAGCAGTGGACAGTTCAATCAGCCCCAGCATTTT.